Only a few counts were recorded for the clone carrying this T cell receptor (beta chain). Its antigen remains unknown. All of the isolated RNA was reverse transcribed, so expressed TCRB transcripts were sequenced. Generated by immunoSEQ multiplex PCR, the TCRdb table keeps only in-frame clones and is missing some. The sample records about 160,000 clones, 7.8% being singletons. The V segment lost 1 base and the J segment 1 base; nucleotides outside the gene matches: 6. This CDR3 contains 16 residues. Germline CDR1 is KGHSH and CDR2 is LQKENI. These data come from a study of beta chain features in type 1 diabetes. Study-wide points: Here, the possible influence of HLA type (on TCRB rearrangement) remained unresolved. TCRB CDR3 length was moderately but significantly reduced in all four CD4+ subsets of Type 1 diabetes patients.

This TCR derives from a woman aged 40-49 years with type 1 diabetes. What was sequenced was central memory CD4+ T cells from blood. J is TRBJ1-1 and V is TRBV18; 7 positions match TRBD1. The CDR3 sequence: CASSPLGAGGNTEAFF. CDR3 nucleotide sequence: TGTGCCAGCTCACCACTCGGAGCAGGGGGGAACACTGAAGCTTTCTTT.